This T cell receptor (beta chain) was recovered during a study of blood T cell repertoires in COVID-19. Across the whole study: Specimens from acute and convalescent COVID-19 originated in the United States, Italy and Spain.

The V gene's germline CDR1 is SGHTA and CDR2 FQGNSA. V gave up 5 bases and J gave up 2 bases, with 10 bases separating them. The CDR3 contains 14 residues. This table comes from immunoSEQ multiplex PCR, and its TCRdb copy is limited to in-frame clones, with some not included. Here the sample spans under 200,000 clones, 70% to 90% being singletons. Sequencing input: peripheral blood. The V and J genes are TRBV7-2 and TRBJ2-1; D unresolved. This TCR was sampled from a man in his forties with active or convalescent COVID-19. CDR3 residues: CASSPSYPYNEQFF. CDR3 coding DNA: TGTGCCAGCAGCCCGAGCTATCCCTACAATGAGCAGTTCTTC.